The 30 T cell receptor beta chains below all came from one sample that was sequenced in a study of blood T cell repertoires in COVID-19. Sequencing used immunoSEQ multiplex PCR; TCRdb keeps in-frame clones, though not all of them. The sample consists of hundreds of thousands of clones, about 87% of them appearing once. The material sequenced was peripheral blood. The receptor set was obtained from a young woman with acute or convalescent COVID-19.

J is TRBJ2-3 and V is TRBV5-1; D ambiguous. CDR1 is SGHRS and CDR2 is YFSETQ in the germline V gene. V was trimmed by 2 bases and J by 2 bases, leaving 12 bases between them. The CDR3 is made up of 15 amino acids. CDR3 DNA: TGCGCCAGCAGCTTAGGCGGCACCGCCACAGATACGCAGTATTTT. It yields the protein CASSLGGTATDTQYF.

This chain links TRBV29-1 with TRBJ2-3; weak D call: TRBD2 (6 bases). V dropped 1 base and J dropped 2 bases, with 13 bases sitting between them. Per germline, CDR1 SQVTM and CDR2 ANQGSEA. The length of the CDR3 is 15 residues. The CDR3 is CSVEGGWEVTDTQYF. CDR3 bases: TGCAGCGTTGAAGGGGGGTGGGAGGTCACAGATACGCAGTATTTT.

This rearrangement joins TRBV7-6 to TRBJ1-5; maybe TRBD1 (5 bases). Trimming took 5 bases from V and 4 from J, leaving 9 bases between them. CDR1 and CDR2 from the germline V gene are SGHVS and FNYEAQ. The CDR3 contains 13 residues. The CDR3 reads CASSRGINQPQHF. The CDR3 region has the DNA TGTGCCAGCAGCCGGGGGATAAATCAGCCCCAGCATTTT.

The chain combines TRBV11-2 with TRBJ1-4, with 7 bases aligning to TRBD1. The length of the CDR3 is 14 residues. Trimming took 5 bases from V and 8 from J; bases not matched to a gene: 8. CDR1 and CDR2 (germline): SGHAT, FQNNGV. The CDR3 reads CASSPTGLGEKLFF. The CDR3 nucleotides read TGTGCCAGCAGCCCGACAGGGCTAGGGGAAAAACTGTTTTTT. The full variable domain, rest sourced from reference TRBV11-2 and TRBJ1-4, is EAGVAQSPRYKIIEKRQSVAFWCNPISGHATLYWYQQILGQGPKLLIQFQNNGVVDDSQLPKDRFSAERLKGVDSTLKIQPAKLEDSAVYLCASSPTGLGEKLFFGSGTQLSVL.

This clone was observed once. V and J are TRBV3-1 (or the pseudogene TRBV3-2) and TRBJ2-4; TRBD2 agrees at 15 bases. Germline CDR1 LGHDT, CDR2 YNNKEL (reference sequence). CDR3 length: 19 residues. V lost 4 bases and J lost 0; bases outside the gene matches: 7. The CDR3 DNA reads as TGTGCCAGCAGCCCCCTGGGACTAGCGGGGGGCCTAGCCAAAAACATTCAGTACTTC. Its translation: CASSPLGLAGGLAKNIQYF.

V is TRBV6-5 and J is TRBJ1-1, with D hard to call. This CDR3 region has 15 residues. CDR1 and CDR2 from the germline V gene are MNHEY and SVGAGI. Trimming removed 5 bases from V and 0 bases from J, with 13 bases in between. The CDR3 bases are TGTGCCAGCAGTCCCCGTGGCAGGATGAACACTGAAGCTTTCTTT. Its translation: CASSPRGRMNTEAFF.

This clone was observed a single time. The chain has TRBV19 and TRBJ1-3; 7 nucleotides line up with TRBD1. The CDR3 has 16 amino acids. J gave up 0 bases and V 4 bases, and 6 bases lay outside the gene matches. Germline CDR1 and CDR2: LNHDA and SQIVND (reference sequence). The CDR3 sequence is CASSTETGPSGNTIYF. The CDR3 DNA sequence: TGTGCCAGTAGTACGGAGACAGGGCCCTCTGGAAACACCATATATTTT.

The CDR3: CASSLGAGGPVETQYF. DNA for the CDR3: TGTGCCAGCAGTTTAGGGGCGGGGGGGCCGGTGGAGACCCAGTACTTC. The J gene is TRBJ2-5, the V gene TRBV27, with 9 bases matching TRBD2. CDR1 and CDR2 (germline): MNHEY, SMNVEV (reference sequence). CDR3 size: 16 residues. With V trimmed by 2 bases and J by 5 bases, 9 bases remained unmatched.

V usage is TRBV2 and J usage is TRBJ2-3, with a weak D call TRBD1 (7 bases). Deletions cut 10 bases from V and 4 bases from J, with 21 bases between. Germline V gene lookup returns CDR1 SNHLY and CDR2 FYNNEI. This CDR3 is built from 15 residues. Here the CDR3 DNA reads TGTGCCAAGTCGGGGGTGACAGGGTTGGCAGATACGCAGTATTTT. It specifies CAKSGVTGLADTQYF.

The chain links TRBV19 to TRBJ1-1; no clear D. The germline CDR1 and CDR2 sequences are LNHDA and SQIVND (reference sequence). V shed 5 bases and J shed 5 bases, with 12 bases lying between them. The CDR3 runs to 13 residues. The CDR3 region has the DNA TGTGCCAGTAGTTCTGGGAGGTGGACTGAAGCTTTCTTT. Its translation: CASSSGRWTEAFF. The whole variable domain, filled in from reference TRBV19 and TRBJ1-1, reads DGGITQSPKYLFRKEGQNVTLSCEQNLNHDAMYWYRQDPGQGLRLIYYSQIVNDFQKGDIAEGYSVSREKKESFPLTVTSAQKNPTAFYLCASSSGRWTEAFFGQGTRLTVV.

The chain uses TRBV18 and TRBJ2-1; maybe TRBD1 (6 bases). Per the germline V gene, CDR1 is KGHSH and CDR2 is LQKENI. The CDR3 runs 11 residues. Between the trimmed V and J ends, which lost 5 bases and 11 bases, there was a span of 10 bases. CDR3 sequence (DNA): TGTGCCAGCTCAACGGGACAAAAGCAGTTCTTC. Protein sequence: CASSTGQKQFF.

The genes are TRBV6-6 and TRBJ1-4; no firm D call. Germline V gives CDR1 MNHNY, CDR2 SVGAGI (reference sequence). This CDR3 is 15 amino acids long. With 2 bases removed from V and 0 bases from J, the gap between germline ends came to 7 bases. Written as DNA, the CDR3 is TGTGCCAGCAGTTACCGGGAGGCAACTAATGAAAAACTGTTTTTT. Its protein is CASSYREATNEKLFF.

The chain joins TRBV28 to TRBJ2-1; the match to TRBD2 covers 8 bases. J was trimmed by 9 bases and V by 6 bases; bases with no gene match: 10. Germline values: CDR1 MDHEN, CDR2 SYDVKM. There are 14 residues in the CDR3. CDR3 loop: CASRKGLGLGEQFF. In DNA, the CDR3 is TGTGCCAGCAGGAAGGGACTAGGCCTTGGTGAGCAGTTCTTC.

The chain is built from TRBV27 and TRBJ2-5, with TRBD2 matching 7 bases. V was pared by 4 bases and J by 1 base, with 3 bases of the junction left unmatched. Germline CDR1 and CDR2: MNHEY and SMNVEV (reference sequence). The CDR3 runs 14 residues. CDR3: CASSWASGQETQYF. As DNA, the CDR3 is TGTGCCAGCAGTTGGGCTAGCGGCCAAGAGACCCAGTACTTC.

With respect to this clone: This sample includes further DNA sequences coding for the same CDR3. The gene calls are TRBV5-1 and TRBJ2-3; 7 bases map to TRBD2. The CDR3 has 14 residues. Germline V gene lookup returns CDR1 SGHRS and CDR2 YFSETQ. Unmatched junction bases numbered 1, after V lost 2 bases and J lost 1 base. This CDR3 is CASSFAGGTDTQYF. The CDR3 DNA follows: TGCGCCAGCAGCTTTGCGGGGGGCACAGATACGCAGTATTTT.

The genes are TRBV7-9 and TRBJ1-2; D unresolved. V was shortened by 2 bases and J by 4 bases, with 8 bases between the two germline ends. This CDR3 spans 13 amino acids. CDR1 is SEHNR, CDR2 FQNEAQ, per germline (reference sequence). In DNA form, the CDR3 reads TGTGCCAGCAGCTTACCGGGTGCCTATGGCTACACCTTC. Its protein product is CASSLPGAYGYTF.

The chain uses TRBV2 and TRBJ1-3; 7 nucleotides line up with TRBD1. V dropped 6 bases and J dropped 0; count of bases not matched to a gene: 5. Germline-derived CDR1 and CDR2 are SNHLY and FYNNEI. CDR3 size: 15 residues. The CDR3 protein is CASSRDSVSGNTIYF. The CDR3 DNA reads as TGTGCCAGCAGCCGGGACAGTGTCTCTGGAAACACCATATATTTT. The full variable domain, its missing parts supplied by reference TRBV2 and TRBJ1-3, is EPEVTQTPSHQVTQMGQEVILRCVPISNHLYFYWYRQILGQKVEFLVSFYNNEISEKSEIFDDQFSVERPDGSNFTLKIRSTKLEDSAMYFCASSRDSVSGNTIYFGEGSWLTVV.

The chain couples TRBV7-6 to TRBJ1-2, with 7 positions matching TRBD1. Unmatched junction bases numbered 3, after V lost 0 bases and J lost 2 bases. Germline CDR1 reads SGHVS; CDR2 reads FNYEAQ. CDR3 length equals 15 residues. CDR3 bases: TGTGCCAGCAGCTTAGCCCCGGGACAGAACTATGGCTACACCTTC. Protein: CASSLAPGQNYGYTF.

This clone was detected once. This chain links TRBV5-4 with TRBJ1-1; D may be TRBD1 (5 bases). The germline V and J ends were trimmed by 3 bases and 7 bases, with 25 bases remaining between them. CDR1 and CDR2 (germline): SGHNT, YYREEE (reference sequence). This CDR3 has 17 amino acids. The DNA of the CDR3 is TGTGCCAGCAGCTATCTGGGGGGTAGATGGGATGGGAGTGAAGCTTTCTTT. Its protein product is CASSYLGGRWDGSEAFF.

The chain combines TRBV15 with TRBJ2-1, with 9 bases that match TRBD1. The CDR3 runs to 15 residues. Trimming cost V 3 bases and J 6 bases; bases outside gene matches: 6. Germline-derived CDR1 and CDR2 are LNHNV and YYDKDF (reference sequence). As DNA, the CDR3 is TGTGCCACCAGCAGCCGGGACAGGGAGATCAATGAGCAGTTCTTC. Its protein product is CATSSRDREINEQFF.

The chain links TRBV3-1 (or the pseudogene TRBV3-2) to TRBJ1-5, with D possibly matching TRBD1 (6 bases). The CDR3 extends over 16 amino acids. Germline lookup yields CDR1 LGHDT and CDR2 YNNKEL (reference sequence). Trimming removed 4 bases at V and 6 bases at J, with 19 bases between. CDR3 in DNA: TGTGCCAGCAGCCCATCCAAGGGGGTTCGCAGTCAGCCCCAGCATTTT. Its protein is CASSPSKGVRSQPQHF.

The chain employs TRBV28 and TRBJ2-3; D is perhaps TRBD1 (6 bases). Germline lookup yields CDR1 MDHEN and CDR2 SYDVKM. The CDR3 spans 17 residues. The V end was cut by 2 bases, the J end by 1 base, with 16 bases between. The CDR3 DNA reads as TGTGCCAGCAGTTTAAATGGACAGCCCGTGGGCACAGATACGCAGTATTTT. This gives the protein CASSLNGQPVGTDTQYF.

The chain couples TRBV19 to TRBJ2-6, with D possibly matching TRBD1 (5 bases). This CDR3 spans 17 amino acids. The germline V gene encodes CDR1 LNHDA and CDR2 SQIVND (reference sequence). V lost 4 bases and J 5 bases, leaving 18 bases between the germline ends. This chain's CDR3 is CASSRGRTSLWANVLTF. CDR3 coding DNA: TGTGCCAGTAGTAGGGGCAGGACCTCCCTCTGGGCCAACGTCCTGACTTTC.

This chain connects TRBV12-3 or TRBV12-4 to TRBJ1-2; D unclear. The V gene lost 5 bases and the J gene lost 6 bases, with 13 bases spanning the gap. The CDR3 runs to 13 residues. The CDR3 reads CASSPHEGNGYTF. The CDR3 nucleotides read TGTGCCAGCAGTCCCCATGAGGGCAATGGCTACACCTTC.

The chain has TRBV9 and TRBJ2-2; D is ambiguous. The CDR3 runs 12 residues. V lost 1 base, J lost 7 bases, and 5 bases lay in between. Germline V gives CDR1 SGDLS, CDR2 YYNGEE. The CDR3 spells CASSVNYGELFF. The CDR3 DNA is TGTGCCAGCAGCGTAAACTACGGGGAGCTGTTTTTT.

This clone is a singleton in its sample. The chain uses TRBV4-1 and TRBJ2-7; perhaps TRBD2 as D (5 bases). Germline V gene data show CDR1 as MGHRA and CDR2 as YSYEKL. The V end was cut by 3 bases, the J end by 0 bases, with 6 bases between. The CDR3 covers 13 residues. The CDR3 region is CASSHGDSYEQYF. Here the CDR3 DNA reads TGCGCCAGCAGCCACGGGGACTCCTACGAGCAGTACTTC.

The chain combines TRBV19 with TRBJ1-2, with 9 positions matching TRBD1. The length of the CDR3 is 15 residues. The junction had 10 bases not matched to a gene; V was cut back by 3 bases and J by 8 bases. The V gene's germline CDR1 is LNHDA and CDR2 SQIVND (reference sequence). CDR3 DNA: TGTGCCAGTAGTATTACAGGGGGCGCTTTGGAAGGCTACACCTTC. Translated: CASSITGGALEGYTF.

The V gene is TRBV28, the J gene TRBJ2-1, with 11 bases aligning to TRBD1. After removal of 5 bases from V and 8 bases from J, the junction contained 8 bases not matched to a gene. CDR3 length: 15 residues. From germline, CDR1 is MDHEN and CDR2 SYDVKM. The CDR3: CASSPWGQGVYEQFF. In nucleotides, the CDR3 is TGTGCCAGCAGTCCCTGGGGACAGGGGGTTTATGAGCAGTTCTTC.

As regards this clone: The sample holds other DNA sequences that translate to the same CDR3. The chain is built from TRBV7-9 and TRBJ1-1; D is unresolved. The CDR3 totals 13 residues. The germline V gene has CDR1 SEHNR and CDR2 FQNEAQ (reference sequence). Trimming removed 2 bases from V and 1 base from J, with 5 bases in between. This CDR3 is CASSLSRNTEAFF. The CDR3 coding sequence is TGTGCCAGCAGCTTATCCAGGAACACTGAAGCTTTCTTT. The whole variable domain, remainder taken from reference TRBV7-9 and TRBJ1-1, is DTGVSQNPRHKITKRGQNVTFRCDPISEHNRLYWYRQTLGQGPEFLTYFQNEAQLEKSRLLSDRFSAERPKGSFSTLEIQRTEQGDSAMYLCASSLSRNTEAFFGQGTRLTVV.

The gene calls are TRBV24-1 and TRBJ2-1, with TRBD1 identical over 7 bases. Trimming removed 6 bases from V and 7 bases from J; junction bases left unmatched: 11. The CDR3 consists of 15 residues. Germline lookup yields CDR1 KGHDR and CDR2 SFDVKD. This CDR3 is CATSPTGESINEQFF. CDR3 DNA sequence: TGTGCCACCAGTCCCACAGGGGAGAGTATAAATGAGCAGTTCTTC.